These 15 T cell receptor beta chains originate from one sample sequenced in a study of response to subunit inactivated influenza vaccine. TCRdb reprocessed the RT-PCR reads via MiXCR and lists one record per CDR3 protein. The sample holds approximately 170,000 distinct CDR3 sequences, 12% seen once. These data are also associated with another study on T cells expressing NK-cell markers. That source reports: Researchers built TCR beta cDNA using 5'RACE template switching with UMIs.

Specimen: CD8+ T cells sorted from PBMCs, collected about 13 days after vaccination. Receptor source: a man aged 50 to 59 who received an inactivated influenza vaccine.

V usage is TRBV7-2 and J usage is TRBJ1-1; D is unresolved. Germline-derived CDR1 and CDR2 are SGHTA and FQGNSA. This CDR3 has 14 residues. V dropped 3 bases and J dropped 4 bases, with 12 bases sitting between them. The CDR3 spells CASSFFSGGTEAFF. CDR3 sequence (DNA): TGTGCCAGCAGCTTTTTTAGTGGTGGCACTGAAGCTTTCTTT. Full variable domain (rest looked up from reference TRBV7-2 and TRBJ1-1): GAGVSQSPSNKVTEKGKDVELRCDPISGHTALYWYRQSLGQGLEFLIYFQGNSAPDKSGLPSDRFSAERTGGSVSTLTIQRTQQEDSAVYLCASSFFSGGTEAFFGQGTRLTVV.

At least ten counts were recorded for this clonotype. The chain links TRBV12-3 or TRBV12-4 to TRBJ2-3; 11 bases are shared with TRBD2. V lost 4 bases and J lost 0; bases outside the gene matches: 3. The CDR3 loop spans 16 amino acids. The CDR3 reads CASSSLAGGSTDTQYF. As DNA, the CDR3 is TGTGCCAGCAGTTCCCTAGCGGGGGGAAGCACAGATACGCAGTATTTT.

The rearrangement links TRBV10-3 to TRBJ2-6, with 7 bases fitting TRBD1. The J segment lost 1 base and the V segment lost 5 bases, leaving 8 bases of the junction unmatched. The length of the CDR3 is 17 residues. Germline CDR1 ENHRY, CDR2 SYGVKD. The CDR3 DNA sequence: TGTGCCATCAGTTCCCGGGACAGTCCATCTGGGGCCAACGTCCTGACTTTC. Its translation is CAISSRDSPSGANVLTF.

This clonotype came up a few times. The rearrangement links TRBV7-9 to TRBJ1-2; tentatively, D is TRBD1 (6 bases). The V gene lost 5 bases and the J gene lost 6 bases, with 16 bases spanning the gap. CDR1 and CDR2 (germline): SEHNR, FQNEAQ (reference sequence). This CDR3 comprises 14 residues. CDR3 DNA: TGTGCCAGCAGCGCTCGGGGGGCCCCCCATGGCTACACCTTC. Translated: CASSARGAPHGYTF.

The J gene is TRBJ2-5, the V gene TRBV4-2; D gene unclear. The CDR3 spans 13 residues. V was pared by 0 bases and J by 1 base, with 3 bases between. The germline gives CDR1 LGHNA, CDR2 YNFKEQ. DNA for the CDR3: TGTGCCAGCAGCCAAGACCCCCAAGAGACCCAGTACTTC. Translating gives CASSQDPQETQYF.

This clonotype was seen only a few times. The V gene is TRBV28, the J gene TRBJ2-7; D uncertain. The CDR3 loop spans 13 amino acids. V lost 6 bases to trimming and J lost 0 bases, with 9 bases between them. Germline CDR1 MDHEN, CDR2 SYDVKM. The CDR3 reads CASRSSGSYEQYF. The CDR3 DNA follows: TGTGCCAGCAGATCGTCGGGCTCCTACGAGCAGTACTTC.

The rearrangement joins TRBV11-2 to TRBJ2-4, with D possibly matching TRBD1 (6 bases). The CDR3 extends over 17 amino acids. V lost 5 bases to trimming and J lost 0 bases, with 17 bases between them. The germline V gene encodes CDR1 SGHAT and CDR2 FQNNGV. The CDR3 DNA is TGTGCCAGCAGCCCAGAGGGGGTTACCCTAGCCAAAAACATTCAGTACTTC. Its translation is CASSPEGVTLAKNIQYF.

CDR3 sequence reads: CASSVLEGLAENTDTQYF. In nucleotides, the CDR3 is TGTGCCAGCAGCGTACTGGAGGGACTAGCGGAAAACACAGATACGCAGTATTTT. V is TRBV9 and J is TRBJ2-3; 11 bases match TRBD2. Germline CDR1 reads SGDLS; CDR2 reads YYNGEE. J lost 2 bases, V lost 1 base, and 9 bases had no gene match. The CDR3 consists of 18 residues.

The chain uses TRBV2 and TRBJ2-1; D unresolved. Trimming took 0 bases from V and 2 from J, leaving 11 bases between them. Germline CDR1 reads SNHLY; CDR2 reads FYNNEI. This CDR3 contains 16 residues. The CDR3 is CASSEALSRPYNEQFF. The DNA of the CDR3 is TGTGCCAGCAGTGAAGCGCTAAGCAGGCCCTACAATGAGCAGTTCTTC.

The table lists this clonotype with a few counts. The chain couples TRBV28 to TRBJ1-3; D might be TRBD1 (6 bases). Germline CDR1 MDHEN, CDR2 SYDVKM. CDR3 size: 15 residues. V dropped 6 bases and J dropped 2 bases, with 14 bases sitting between them. In nucleotides, the CDR3 is TGTGCCAGCAGCCAATTGAGGGGGGCTGGAAACACCATATATTTT. It specifies CASSQLRGAGNTIYF.

This clonotype was seen a handful of times. The rearrangement links TRBV15 to TRBJ2-7, with D perhaps TRBD2 (5 bases). Trimming removed 0 bases at V and 0 bases at J, with 9 bases between. Germline V lookup: CDR1 LNHNV, CDR2 YYDKDF (reference sequence). CDR3 size: 15 residues. CDR3 loop: CATSRDLGSSYEQYF. Written as DNA, the CDR3 is TGTGCCACCAGCAGAGACCTGGGGAGCTCCTACGAGCAGTACTTC.

This clonotype was detected only a few times. The chain combines TRBV28 with TRBJ1-4; D ambiguous. CDR3 size: 15 residues. The germline V gene has CDR1 MDHEN and CDR2 SYDVKM. The V end was cut by 2 bases, the J end by 0 bases, with 7 bases between. As DNA, the CDR3 is TGTGCCAGCAGTTTAACCCTTACAACTAATGAAAAACTGTTTTTT. Translated, it gives CASSLTLTTNEKLFF. The full variable domain, its missing parts supplied by reference TRBV28 and TRBJ1-4, is DVKVTQSSRYLVKRTGEKVFLECVQDMDHENMFWYRQDPGLGLRLIYFSYDVKMKEKGDIPEGYSVSREKKERFSLILESASTNQTSMYLCASSLTLTTNEKLFFGSGTQLSVL.

This clonotype was picked up many times. J is TRBJ2-3 and V is TRBV6-2 or TRBV6-3; D is perhaps TRBD2 (6 bases). The V gene's germline CDR1 is MNHEY and CDR2 SVGEGT. The V end lost 4 bases, the J end lost 5 bases, and 16 bases lay between the germline ends. The CDR3 is made up of 15 amino acids. The CDR3 loop is CASSLLLGRIDTQYF. DNA for the CDR3: TGTGCCAGCAGTTTGCTCCTTGGGAGGATAGATACGCAGTATTTT.

This chain links TRBV2 with TRBJ2-3; perhaps TRBD1 as D (5 bases). The CDR3 loop spans 15 amino acids. The germline V and J ends were trimmed by 5 bases and 0 bases, with 12 bases remaining between them. In germline, CDR1 is SNHLY, CDR2 FYNNEI. CDR3 residues: CASSLDSFSTDTQYF. CDR3 sequence (DNA): TGTGCCAGCAGTCTCGACAGTTTTAGCACAGATACGCAGTATTTT. Full variable domain (remainder filled in from reference TRBV2 and TRBJ2-3): EPEVTQTPSHQVTQMGQEVILRCVPISNHLYFYWYRQILGQKVEFLVSFYNNEISEKSEIFDDQFSVERPDGSNFTLKIRSTKLEDSAMYFCASSLDSFSTDTQYFGPGTRLTVL.

The chain employs TRBV28 and TRBJ2-7, with 7 nucleotides matching TRBD1. This CDR3 is 14 amino acids long. V gave up 5 bases and J gave up 7 bases; unmatched junction bases: 11. CDR1 and CDR2 from the germline V gene are MDHEN and SYDVKM. The CDR3 protein is CASSTRDRPFEQYF. CDR3 DNA: TGTGCCAGCAGTACCCGGGACAGACCCTTTGAGCAGTACTTC. Combining the CDR3 with reference TRBV28 and TRBJ2-7 gives the whole variable domain DVKVTQSSRYLVKRTGEKVFLECVQDMDHENMFWYRQDPGLGLRLIYFSYDVKMKEKGDIPEGYSVSREKKERFSLILESASTNQTSMYLCASSTRDRPFEQYFGPGTRLTVT.